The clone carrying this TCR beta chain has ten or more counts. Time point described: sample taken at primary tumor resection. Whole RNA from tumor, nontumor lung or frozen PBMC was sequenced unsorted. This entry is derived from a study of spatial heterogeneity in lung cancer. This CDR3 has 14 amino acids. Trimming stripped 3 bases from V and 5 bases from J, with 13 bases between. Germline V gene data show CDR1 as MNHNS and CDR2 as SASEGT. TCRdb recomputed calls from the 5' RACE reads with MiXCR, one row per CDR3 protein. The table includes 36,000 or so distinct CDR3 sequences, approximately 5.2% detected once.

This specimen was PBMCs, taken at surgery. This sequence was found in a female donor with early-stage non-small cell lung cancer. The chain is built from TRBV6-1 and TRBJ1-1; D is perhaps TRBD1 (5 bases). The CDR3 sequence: CASSEQRGGTEAFF. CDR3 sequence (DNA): TGTGCCAGCAGTGAGCAAAGGGGAGGAACTGAAGCTTTCTTT.